This T cell receptor beta chain was profiled in a study of naive and memory T cell subsets. Two oligonucleotides, mixed equimolar, formed the beta constant-region primer covering TRBC1 and TRBC2. Ligated cDNA was amplified by four rounds of PCR with nested alpha and beta constant-region primers and SP2. MiXCR was run by TCRdb on the UMI-ligation and nested PCR reads, yielding one entry per CDR3 protein. The table shows 85,000 to 130,000 distinct CDR3 sequences, with about 14% occurring only once. Whole-study results and caveats: Clonotypes are single alpha or beta chains, not paired receptors. A few larger clonotypes appeared in naive repertoires, especially CD8, possibly memory cells re-expressing CD45RA.

Comment on this clonotype: The antigen remains unidentified.

Sequenced sample: naive CD8+ T cells from blood. This sequence originates from a human donor in good health.

The CDR3 coding sequence is TGTGCCAGCAGCAACCGACAGAGCTATGGCTACACCTTC. This encodes CASSNRQSYGYTF. This chain links TRBV7-9 with TRBJ1-2, with D perhaps matching TRBD1 (5 bases). CDR1 and CDR2 from the germline V gene are SEHNR and FQNEAQ (reference sequence). Deletions cut 5 bases from V and 4 bases from J, with 11 bases between. CDR3 length equals 13 residues.